Listed below are T cell receptor beta chains from one sample, sequenced in a study of blood T cell repertoires in COVID-19. Produced via immunoSEQ multiplex PCR; TCRdb's table is partial and in-frame only. Among fewer than 130,000 clones, more than 75% were seen once, and the ten largest hold around 3%. The sequenced sample was peripheral blood. Every receptor here comes from a woman in her forties or fifties with acute or convalescent COVID-19. Each CDR3 is given with its conserved first and last residue. A D gene is named only where the DNA matches it firmly. Not all rows give a size; the values are once, few, many and, for expanded clones, a class.

D	size	V	J	CDR3	DNA
TRBD1	-	TRBV6-6	TRBJ1-1	CATLLGQVNTEAFF	TGTGCCACGTTATTGGGACAGGTGAACACTGAAGCTTTCTTT
TRBD1	-	TRBV19	TRBJ2-7	CASSVGTVYEQYF	TGTGCCAGTAGTGTTGGGACAGTCTACGAGCAGTACTTC
TRBD1	few	TRBV5-1	TRBJ1-1	CASSSVLLGQGHMNTEAFF	TGCGCCAGCAGCTCCGTCCTTCTAGGACAGGGTCACATGAACACTGAAGCTTTCTTT
-	-	TRBV6-5	TRBJ1-3	CASSSQGYGNTIYF	TGTGCCAGCAGTTCACAGGGATATGGAAACACCATATATTTT
TRBD2	-	TRBV7-9	TRBJ2-5	CASSFSGRETQYF	TGTGCCAGCAGCTTTAGCGGGAGAGAGACCCAGTACTTC
-	few	TRBV10-1	TRBJ1-5	CASSEEGGQPQHF	TGCGCCAGCAGTGAGGAGGGAGGACAGCCCCAGCATTTT
TRBD2	-	TRBV7-2	TRBJ2-7	CASSSSSGAPYEQYF	TGTGCCAGCAGCTCCTCAAGCGGGGCTCCCTACGAGCAGTACTTC
TRBD2	-	TRBV19	TRBJ2-7	CASSSGLVGYEQYF	TGTGCCAGTAGTTCGGGACTAGTGGGCTACGAGCAGTACTTC
TRBD2	-	TRBV27	TRBJ2-7	CASSPKSPPSGLTYEQYF	TGTGCCAGCAGTCCCAAATCCCCCCCTAGCGGACTTACCTACGAGCAGTACTTC
TRBD2	-	TRBV7-2	TRBJ2-2	CASILAGVTGELFF	TGTGCCAGCATACTAGCGGGAGTGACCGGGGAGCTGTTTTTT